This T cell receptor (beta chain) is drawn from a study of blood T cell repertoires in COVID-19 (TCRdb year 2020). About the investigation overall: Samples from collaborators originated in the United States, Italy and Spain and spanned both the acute and convalescent phases of COVID-19. The material from the prospective study consisted of cDNA or gDNA derived from T cells, B-cell-depleted T cells, or PBMCs. Subjects who had been exposed to COVID-19, were actively infected with it, or had recovered from it provided the deeply sampled blood TCRbeta repertoires that made up the dataset. The repertoires were released in a freely available public database meant as a resource for research on the immune response to SARS-CoV-2. The samples were drawn from two sources: the first 160 participants of the ongoing ImmuneRACE study, and fewer than 1,500 subjects contributed by 6 global collaborators. Nearly every sample came with metadata listing a de-identified subject ID, COVID-19 status, age in years and sex. Where available, HLA class I and class II types were obtained from metadata supplied by the sample provider rather than from assay-based typing.

The paper's findings and limits, for the study overall: How much clinical and demographic metadata was included differed by source and by participant, and the metadata was provided uncurated.

Each collaborating institution followed its own protocols to collect whole blood in K2EDTA tubes. Collaborator samples were shipped for TCRbeta analysis as frozen whole blood, isolated PBMCs, or DNA extracted from either sample type. Concerning this clone itself: Its binding antigen is unknown. Base qualities are not at hand, and no much larger clone is one base apart. Other nucleotide sequences from this sample produce the same CDR3.

The immunoSEQ Assay, a bias-controlled multiplex PCR, was used to amplify TCRbeta CDR3 regions from genomic DNA. Per the original workflow: The number of nucleated cells in each sample was estimated from the amplification of reference gene primers within the assay. To quantify the absolute abundance of each unique TCRbeta CDR3 rearrangement, sequence reads were collapsed and filtered. For each sample, productive Simpson clonality was calculated as the square root of Simpson's diversity index over productive rearrangements. TCRdb limited this immuneACCESS table to in-frame rearrangements with V and J called. A share of clones is missing; checked studies link under half to unresolved V genes, and the rest is unexplained. The V and J calls and clone size were taken over from that table, and D and trimming were inferred from the DNA. The sample profile shows more than 300,000 clones; about 82% of them were found once. The ten biggest clones cover around 1.6% of the sample.

The material sequenced was peripheral blood. This receptor was taken from a woman aged 45-65 years with acute or convalescent COVID-19.

The CDR3 protein is CASSILAGRQETQYF. The DNA sequence is given as TGTGCCAGTAGTATTTTAGCGGGGAGACAAGAGACCCAGTACTTC. Recombination linked TRBV19 to TRBJ2-5, with 8 middle bases fitting TRBD2. The germline V end is reduced by 3 bases and the J end by 2 bases; junction bases left unmatched: 5. According to the germline V gene (reference sequence), CDR1 reads LNHDA and CDR2 reads SQIVND. From the cysteine up to the phenylalanine, the CDR3 has a length of 15 residues. Just CDR3 DNA is preserved here, 45 bases in frame from base 1.